This record concerns one TCR beta chain sequence. V was pared by 5 bases and J by 4 bases, with 9 bases between. The germline V gene has CDR1 MNHEY and CDR2 SMNVEV (reference sequence). The CDR3 loop spans 13 amino acids. The data originate from a study of blood T cell repertoires in COVID-19. Study-wide context: Acute and convalescent COVID-19 specimens originated in the United States, Italy and Spain. T cells, B-cell-depleted T cells, or PBMCs provided the cDNA or gDNA that served as material.

Per the original methods: Nucleated cell counts were estimated from reference gene primer amplification. Profiled with immunoSEQ multiplex PCR; TCRdb holds only in-frame clones, not every one. The DNA gave D and trimming, while V, J and clone size come from that table. The sample shows some 400,000 clones, almost 90% of them seen only once. The J gene is TRBJ1-5, the V gene TRBV27, with a weak D call TRBD1 (5 bases). The receptor was isolated from a man between 18 and 35 years old with active or convalescent COVID-19. The material sequenced was peripheral blood. CDR3 sequence reads: CASSPGGNQPQHF. The CDR3, as DNA: TGTGCCAGCAGTCCCGGGGGGAATCAGCCCCAGCATTTT.